This T cell receptor beta chain was documented in a study of cytomegalovirus exposure and HLA in healthy donors (dated by TCRdb to the late 2010s). For context, the study as a whole: The roughly 700 repertoires of the first cohort and the roughly 110 validation repertoires were produced on the same platform, according to a later analysis. The study aimed to test whether signatures of past pathogen exposure could be identified by cataloging public T cell receptors. Besides the first cohort of roughly 660 subjects, a separate validation cohort made up of over 100 different subjects was used. To predict cytomegalovirus infection status, the study combined high-throughput TCR immunosequencing, statistical association of individual TCRs with disease status, and machine learning. What the work shows at the level of the full study, not this receptor alone: In a later analysis, TCRs clustered in the first cohort were found to also tend to co-occur in the 130 or so validation repertoires, with approximately 95% of cluster scores above 0. In vitro tests confirmed that a few of the cytomegalovirus-associated TCR beta chains recognize cytomegalovirus antigens. In both the original and validation cohorts, the classifier was reported to diagnose cytomegalovirus status with high specificity and sensitivity. The study gave a list of around 170 TCR beta chains associated with cytomegalovirus. A later analysis had no HLA typing for the validation cohort, so co-occurrence there was scored across all 120 or so repertoires. It was suggested by the authors that the approach could potentially be generalized to other disease states and immunological phenotypes. Across donors, most TCR sequences were observed very rarely, whereas some public TCRs were present in many individuals.

Separate from the roughly 700-subject first cohort, the validation cohort of roughly 110 subjects was the group to which the donors belonged. The junction carries 16 bases between V and J, which are trimmed by 5 bases and 6 bases respectively. Including the terminal cysteine and phenylalanine, the CDR3 comprises 14 residues. Only the CDR3 region is kept as DNA, spanning 42 bases read in frame from base 1. Looking up the germline V gene yields CDR1 SGHRS and CDR2 YFSETQ. The library relied on the immunoSEQ multiplex PCR assay. In the authors' own workflow: A statistical classification framework was developed to diagnose cytomegalovirus status using the catalog of TCR beta chain sequences. Here the immuneACCESS table is served through TCRdb, limited to in-frame sequences with V and J called. Missing clones are a known gap in these copies; in checked studies unresolved V genes cover under half, and the rest lacks a known reason. The V and J calls and clone size are taken from that table; D and trimming were inferred from the DNA. Present in this sample are fewer than 350,000 clones, more than 75% of which were seen just once. The ten largest clones add up to roughly 1% of the sample.

A single count supports this clone. The antigen it recognizes is unknown. Per-base qualities were not stored, and no clone one base away is much larger. Sequenced material: PBMCs. The TCR was taken from a woman between 18 and 29 years old in good health and CMV-seronegative. The V and J genes are TRBV5-1 and TRBJ2-3; the D gene is perhaps TRBD2, on 6 matching bases. The CDR3 region has the sequence CASSMAGRWDTQYF. The DNA sequence is given as TGCGCCAGCAGTATGGCGGGGAGATGGGATACGCAGTATTTT.